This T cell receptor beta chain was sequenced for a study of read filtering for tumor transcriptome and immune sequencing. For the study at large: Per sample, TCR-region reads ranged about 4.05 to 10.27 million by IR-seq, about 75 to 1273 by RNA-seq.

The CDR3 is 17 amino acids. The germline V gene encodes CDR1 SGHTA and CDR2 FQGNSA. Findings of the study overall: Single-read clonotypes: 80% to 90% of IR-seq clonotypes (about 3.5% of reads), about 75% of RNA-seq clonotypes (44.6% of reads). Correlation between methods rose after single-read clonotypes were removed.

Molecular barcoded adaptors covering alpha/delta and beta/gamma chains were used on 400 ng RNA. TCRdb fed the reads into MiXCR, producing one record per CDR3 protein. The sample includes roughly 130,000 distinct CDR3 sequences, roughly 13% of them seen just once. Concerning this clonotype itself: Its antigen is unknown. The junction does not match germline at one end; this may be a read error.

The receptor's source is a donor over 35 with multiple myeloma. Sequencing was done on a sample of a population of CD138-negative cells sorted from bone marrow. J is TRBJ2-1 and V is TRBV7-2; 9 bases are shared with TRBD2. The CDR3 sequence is CASSSVPATSGYNEQSF. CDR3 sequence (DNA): TGTGCCAGCAGCTCAGTCCCTGCGACTAGCGGCTACAATGAGCAGTCCTTC.